The present TCR beta chain was sequenced within a study of T cell responses to AZD1222 COVID-19 vaccine. Across the whole study: Timing groups of about 4 and about 12 weeks for second doses were pooled.

Measured with immunoSEQ multiplex PCR; TCRdb has only the in-frame clones, and not every one. This sample has approximately 64,000 clones, with around 83% found just once. This CDR3 has 12 amino acids. Germline V gene lookup returns CDR1 MNHEY and CDR2 SVGEGT. V dropped 0 bases and J dropped 15 bases, with 12 bases sitting between them. This clone was detected once. Its antigen is unidentified. The study's findings and limits: Reportedly, nearly half of unique spike TCRs recognized epitopes outside B.1.351/B.1.1.7 mutations. White British donors predominated, females outnumbered males, and clonal diversity was possibly underestimated. Repertoires were obtained solely post-peak T cell response.

This TCR came from an adult in good health. This specimen was peripheral blood, taken on day 0 of AZD1222 vaccination. The chain couples TRBV6-2 or TRBV6-3 to TRBJ2-1, with D maybe TRBD1 (6 bases). CDR3 coding DNA: TGTGCCAGCAGTTACTCGCAGGACAGACTGTTCTTC. It is translated as CASSYSQDRLFF.